Here is one TCR beta chain with its context. Antigen unknown. This CDR3 has 15 residues. CDR1 and CDR2 from the germline V gene are SGHDT and YYEEEE. Trimming removed 0 bases from V and 7 bases from J; junction bases left unmatched: 6. The data derive from a study of shared clonotypes between healthy human individuals. The material for each subset, its genomic DNA, was split evenly across several immunoSEQ plates. The data were produced by immunoSEQ multiplex PCR, yet TCRdb's version contains in-frame clones alone and is incomplete. The table has about 1.5 million clones, 95% to 99% seen once. CD4+ cells were split into CD45RA+ naive and CD45RA-negative memory subsets. Whole-study findings and limits: Sequencing depth was a factor that was expected to affect clonotype sharing among donors. The sampled material consisted only of blood, and tissue repertoires are likely to differ.

The receptor's source is a man aged 25 to 40 in good health. The rearrangement links TRBV5-6 to TRBJ1-2; 10 positions agree with TRBD1. Sample: naive CD4+ T cells sorted from blood. Subset meaning: CD45RA+ positively selected. The DNA for the CDR3 is TGTGCCAGCAGCTTGGTGAGACAGGGGGCTAGTGGCTACACCTTC. Translated, it gives CASSLVRQGASGYTF.